These 24 T cell receptor beta chains were sequenced from one sample in a study of blood T cell repertoires in COVID-19. This table comes from immunoSEQ multiplex PCR, and its TCRdb copy is limited to in-frame clones, with some not included. The sample holds over 90,000 clones, about four fifths seen once. The material sequenced was peripheral blood. All receptors derive from a human donor in a cohort sampled during active COVID-19.

The chain joins TRBV6-4 to TRBJ2-3; D is perhaps TRBD1 (6 bases). Germline V gene sequence: CDR1 MRHNA, CDR2 SNTAGT. The CDR3 totals 16 residues. The V gene lost 3 bases and the J gene lost 5 bases, with 18 bases spanning the gap. CDR3 DNA: TGTGCCAGCAGTGAGGGGGCAGGGAAGGGCGAAGATACGCAGTATTTT. Protein: CASSEGAGKGEDTQYF.

The CDR3 loop reads CASSLGQGDSPLHF. The CDR3 DNA is TGTGCCAGCAGCCTGGGACAGGGAGATTCACCCCTCCACTTT. The chain recombines TRBV9 with TRBJ1-6; 9 bases match TRBD1. CDR3 size: 14 residues. CDR1 SGDLS and CDR2 YYNGEE come from the germline V gene. V shed 4 bases and J 8 bases; nucleotides not matched to a gene: 4.

This chain connects TRBV7-2 to TRBJ1-1, with 8 bases that match TRBD1. The trim removed 4 bases at V and 5 bases at J, leaving 6 bases unmatched. Germline assignment: CDR1 SGHTA and CDR2 FQGNSA. CDR3 length equals 14 residues. The CDR3: CASSYSRGQTEAFF. CDR3 DNA: TGTGCCAGCAGCTATAGCAGGGGGCAAACTGAAGCTTTCTTT.

The chain has TRBV5-1 and TRBJ1-1; tentatively, D is TRBD1 (6 bases). CDR1 and CDR2 (germline): SGHRS, YFSETQ. This CDR3 comprises 15 residues. V was shortened by 2 bases and J by 1 base, with 12 bases between the two germline ends. The chain's CDR3 is CASSLTRGGNTEAFF. The CDR3 coding sequence is TGCGCCAGCAGCTTAACCAGGGGTGGGAACACTGAAGCTTTCTTT.

The chain couples TRBV6-1 to TRBJ2-5; 8 positions agree with TRBD1. This CDR3 is 14 amino acids long. With 3 bases clipped from V and 3 bases from J, the junction kept 3 bases outside the gene matches. The germline V gene has CDR1 MNHNS and CDR2 SASEGT. For the CDR3, the DNA is TGTGCCAGCAGTGATTCGGACAGGGAAGAGACCCAGTACTTC. Translation gives CASSDSDREETQYF.

This chain connects TRBV30 to TRBJ1-5, with 10 bases matching TRBD1. The length of the CDR3 is 15 residues. Germline CDR1 and CDR2: GTSNPN and SVGIG (reference sequence). V dropped 7 bases and J dropped 0; count of bases not matched to a gene: 6. The CDR3 DNA sequence: TGTGCCTCCGCGGGACAGGGGTCTAGCAATCAGCCCCAGCATTTT. Translated, it gives CASAGQGSSNQPQHF.

This chain connects TRBV4-2 to TRBJ2-6; D gene uncertain. Trimming took off 0 bases at V and 3 bases at J, with 6 bases between the two ends. There are 15 residues in the CDR3. Germline CDR1 and CDR2: LGHNA and YNFKEQ. CDR3 amino acids: CASSQETGGANVLTF. CDR3 in DNA: TGTGCCAGCAGCCAAGAAACGGGTGGGGCCAACGTCCTGACTTTC.

V is TRBV6-2 or TRBV6-3 and J is TRBJ2-1; 16 bases fit TRBD2. V was clipped by 6 bases and J by 9 bases; unmatched bases: 14. CDR1 is MNHEY, CDR2 SVGEGT, per germline. The CDR3 sequence is 18 residues long. The CDR3 protein is CASSLVEPGTSGGAEQFF. The CDR3 bases are TGTGCCAGCAGCCTAGTTGAACCCGGGACTAGCGGGGGGGCTGAGCAGTTCTTC.

This chain connects TRBV12-3 or TRBV12-4 to TRBJ2-1; possibly TRBD1 for D (6 bases). The CDR3 contains 13 residues. V lost 6 bases and J lost 7, with 13 bases in between. CDR3 sequence (DNA): TGTGCCAGCAGGTTGGACAGCCATAATGAGCAGTTCTTC. It is translated as CASRLDSHNEQFF.

The rearrangement joins TRBV2 to TRBJ2-4; maybe TRBD1 (5 bases). Trimming stripped 9 bases from V and 0 bases from J, with 27 bases between. Germline-derived CDR1 and CDR2 are SNHLY and FYNNEI. There are 19 residues in the CDR3. CDR3 protein: CARRPYNYRSTLAKNIQYF. DNA for the CDR3: TGTGCCAGGAGACCCTATAACTACAGGTCAACACTAGCCAAAAACATTCAGTACTTC.

CDR3 residues: CASSFRGGLYEQYF. The DNA for the CDR3 is TGTGCCAGCAGCTTCCGCGGGGGGCTCTACGAGCAGTACTTC. The rearrangement uses TRBV7-2 and TRBJ2-7; 8 bases are a match to TRBD2. CDR1 is SGHTA and CDR2 is FQGNSA in the germline V gene. CDR3 length: 14 amino acids. Trimming took 3 bases from V and 3 from J; bases not matched to a gene: 4.

In its sample, this clone was seen a few times. This rearrangement joins TRBV2 to TRBJ1-1; no definite D call. CDR1 and CDR2 (germline): SNHLY, FYNNEI. V was pared by 2 bases and J by 8 bases, with 15 bases between. The CDR3 contains 14 residues. CDR3 sequence reads: CASSEFGPSGEAFF. CDR3 sequence (DNA): TGTGCCAGCAGTGAATTCGGCCCTTCGGGGGAAGCTTTCTTT. The entire variable domain, with the rest obtained from reference TRBV2 and TRBJ1-1, is as follows: EPEVTQTPSHQVTQMGQEVILRCVPISNHLYFYWYRQILGQKVEFLVSFYNNEISEKSEIFDDQFSVERPDGSNFTLKIRSTKLEDSAMYFCASSEFGPSGEAFFGQGTRLTVV.

The chain is built from TRBV3-1 (or the pseudogene TRBV3-2) and TRBJ1-2; D not certain. V lost 0 bases, J lost 2 bases, and 7 bases lay in between. Germline V CDR1 and CDR2: LGHDT, YNNKEL (reference sequence). This CDR3 contains 14 residues. CDR3 bases: TGTGCCAGCAGCCAAGATGGAGGGAACTATGGCTACACCTTC. This codes for CASSQDGGNYGYTF.

The chain uses TRBV5-1 and TRBJ1-2; D is possibly TRBD1 (5 bases). Germline V gives CDR1 SGHRS, CDR2 YFSETQ. The V gene lost 0 bases and the J gene lost 3 bases, with 15 bases spanning the gap. The CDR3 contains 16 residues. In nucleotides, the CDR3 is TGCGCCAGCAGCTTGGCCTCAGGGTTCACTGACTATGGCTACACCTTC. Encoded protein: CASSLASGFTDYGYTF.

This chain links TRBV5-1 with TRBJ1-1; TRBD1 agrees at 7 bases. With V trimmed by 2 bases and J by 3 bases, 4 bases remained unmatched. The CDR3 has 14 amino acids. Germline V lookup: CDR1 SGHRS, CDR2 YFSETQ. CDR3 bases: TGCGCCAGCAGCTTAGGGGGCTCGGACACTGAAGCTTTCTTT. As protein: CASSLGGSDTEAFF.

The V call is TRBV6-5, the J call TRBJ2-5; a weak D match, TRBD1 (6 bases). Per the germline V gene, CDR1 is MNHEY and CDR2 is SVGAGI. The CDR3 has 13 amino acids. The V and J ends lost 6 bases and 5 bases respectively, with 13 bases between them. The CDR3 DNA sequence: TGTGCCAGCAGGAACAGGGCGCGGGAGACCCAGTACTTC. Protein: CASRNRARETQYF.

This chain joins TRBV6-2 or TRBV6-3 and TRBJ2-4, with TRBD2 matching 8 bases. Germline V gene lookup returns CDR1 MNHEY and CDR2 SVGEGT. V lost 0 bases, J lost 4 bases, and 14 bases stayed unmatched. The CDR3 has 19 residues. The CDR3 is CASSYSKGVRVAGKNIQYF. The CDR3 bases are TGTGCCAGCAGTTACTCGAAGGGGGTTCGTGTAGCGGGGAAAAACATTCAGTACTTC.

This sequence joins TRBV4-1 and TRBJ1-2; 12 nucleotides align to TRBD1. The CDR3 is 18 residues long. The germline V gene has CDR1 MGHRA and CDR2 YSYEKL. V shed 1 base and J 2 bases; nucleotides not matched to a gene: 8. The CDR3 reads CASSQGTGTGGWNYGYTF. Here the CDR3 DNA reads TGCGCCAGCAGCCAAGGCACCGGGACAGGGGGCTGGAACTATGGCTACACCTTC.

The rearrangement joins TRBV7-7 to TRBJ1-1, with D maybe TRBD1 (5 bases). The CDR3 is 13 amino acids. Germline V gene lookup returns CDR1 SSHAT and CDR2 FNYEAQ (reference sequence). V gave up 3 bases and J gave up 0 bases, with 5 bases separating them. CDR3 sequence: CASSLTVNTEAFF. The CDR3, as DNA: TGTGCCAGCAGCTTGACAGTGAACACTGAAGCTTTCTTT.

This chain links TRBV11-3 with TRBJ2-5; 10 positions match TRBD1. V shed 5 bases and J 3 bases; nucleotides not matched to a gene: 6. The CDR3 is made up of 15 amino acids. Looked up from germline, CDR1 is SGHNT and CDR2 is YENEEA. The CDR3: CASSTGQGTKETQYF. CDR3 nucleotide sequence: TGTGCCAGCAGCACGGGACAGGGGACCAAAGAGACCCAGTACTTC.

The chain uses TRBV19 and TRBJ2-2; 9 bases line up with TRBD1. In germline, CDR1 is LNHDA, CDR2 SQIVND (reference sequence). The CDR3 is made up of 18 amino acids. V trimming: 9 bases; J trimming: 1 base; junction bases outside the gene matches: 15. CDR3 nucleotides: TGTGCCAGCACCCGGGACAGGGCCCGAGCGGAGAACACCGGGGAGCTGTTTTTT. Translating it yields CASTRDRARAENTGELFF.

This clone was seen more than once but under ten times. The CDR3 protein is CARSLAGGGATDTQYF. CDR3 DNA sequence: TGTGCCCGAAGCCTAGCGGGGGGCGGCGCCACAGATACGCAGTATTTT. The chain recombines TRBV30 with TRBJ2-3; TRBD2 matches 11 bases. The CDR3 extends over 16 amino acids. The V segment lost 8 bases and the J segment 2 bases; nucleotides outside the gene matches: 12. Per germline, CDR1 GTSNPN and CDR2 SVGIG (reference sequence).

The chain recombines TRBV4-3 with TRBJ1-3, with D tentatively TRBD1 (6 bases). This CDR3 contains 15 residues. V gave up 0 bases and J gave up 4 bases, with 10 bases separating them. Germline V gene sequence: CDR1 LGHNA, CDR2 YSLEER. CDR3 loop: CASSQDQDRGNTIYF. The CDR3 DNA is TGCGCCAGCAGCCAAGATCAGGACAGAGGAAACACCATATATTTT.

The chain carries TRBV4-3 and TRBJ1-2, with D uncertain. The CDR3 sequence is 12 residues long. The V end was cut by 0 bases, the J end by 5 bases, with 4 bases between. Germline V gives CDR1 LGHNA, CDR2 YSLEER. The CDR3 protein is CASSQDLYGYTF. Written as DNA, the CDR3 is TGCGCCAGCAGCCAAGACTTGTATGGCTACACCTTC.